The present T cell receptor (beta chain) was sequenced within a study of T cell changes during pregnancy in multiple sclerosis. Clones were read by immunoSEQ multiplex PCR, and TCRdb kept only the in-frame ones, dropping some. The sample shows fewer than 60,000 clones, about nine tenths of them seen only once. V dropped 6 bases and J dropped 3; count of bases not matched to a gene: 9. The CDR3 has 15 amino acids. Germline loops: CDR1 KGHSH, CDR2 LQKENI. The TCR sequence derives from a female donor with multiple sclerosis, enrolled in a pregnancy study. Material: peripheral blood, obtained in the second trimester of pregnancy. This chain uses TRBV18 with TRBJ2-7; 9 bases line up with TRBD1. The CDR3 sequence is CASSSNRGLYYEQYF. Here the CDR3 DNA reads TGTGCCAGCTCCTCGAACAGGGGGCTTTACTACGAGCAGTACTTC.